The clone carrying this T cell receptor beta chain was found a few times. Authors' methods: Quantification of nucleated cells was approximated via reference gene primer amplification. Generated by immunoSEQ multiplex PCR, the TCRdb table keeps only in-frame clones and is missing some. From that table come the V and J calls and clone size; the DNA was used to work out D and trimming. The table lists around 180,000 clones, approximately 91% of them singletons. This entry belongs to a study of blood T cell repertoires in COVID-19. Study information: There were acute and convalescent COVID-19 samples, and they came from the United States, Italy and Spain. Sources were T cells, B-cell-depleted T cells, or PBMCs; the material itself was cDNA or gDNA.

Germline V CDR1 and CDR2: MNHEY, SVGAGI. The CDR3 is 16 residues long. The junction had 5 bases not matched to a gene; V was cut back by 4 bases and J by 0 bases. The specimen was peripheral blood. This sequence joins TRBV6-5 and TRBJ2-5, with 10 bases fitting TRBD2. The clonotype originates from a man between 65 and 80 years old with active or convalescent COVID-19. Here the CDR3 DNA reads TGTGCCAGCAGTTCAAGACTAGCGGGTAACCAAGAGACCCAGTACTTC. It is translated as CASSSRLAGNQETQYF.